The 29 T cell receptor beta chains below all came from one sample that was sequenced in a study of shared clonotypes between healthy human individuals. The method was immunoSEQ multiplex PCR; TCRdb's version includes in-frame clones alone and lacks a portion of them. The sample has about 380,000 clones, 96% seen once. The sequencing input was memory CD8+ T cells sorted from blood. Subset: CD45RO+ cells pooled with CCR7-negative TemRA cells. The receptors come from a man aged 30 to 45 in good health.

The V call is TRBV7-9, the J call TRBJ1-2; 7 nucleotides align to TRBD1. CDR3 length: 15 amino acids. V gave up 5 bases and J gave up 6 bases; unmatched junction bases: 12. The germline V gene encodes CDR1 SEHNR and CDR2 FQNEAQ (reference sequence). CDR3 sequence reads: CASSRRQGGTDGYTF. The DNA of the CDR3 is TGTGCCAGCAGCCGGAGACAGGGTGGAACAGATGGCTACACCTTC.

The chain is built from TRBV18 and TRBJ2-2; no definite D call. V lost 3 bases and J lost 3, with 5 bases in between. CDR3 length: 13 amino acids. CDR1 is KGHSH, CDR2 LQKENI, per germline. The CDR3 region has the DNA TGTGCCAGCTCACCGGGCTACACCGGGGAGCTGTTTTTT. This codes for CASSPGYTGELFF.

The genes are TRBV6-6 and TRBJ2-1; possible D gene TRBD1, 6 bases. Trimming shortened V by 2 bases and J by 8 bases, and 13 bases separated the two germline ends. Germline values: CDR1 MNHNY, CDR2 SVGAGI (reference sequence). CDR3 length equals 14 residues. The CDR3: CASSYTHRVDEQFF. CDR3 nucleotide sequence: TGTGCCAGCAGTTACACCCACAGGGTGGATGAGCAGTTCTTC.

The chain employs TRBV30 and TRBJ1-1; 7 nucleotides match TRBD1. V lost 3 bases to trimming and J lost 5 bases; unmatched junction nucleotides: 6. Germline V gives CDR1 GTSNPN, CDR2 SVGIG (reference sequence). The CDR3 has 13 amino acids. The CDR3: CAWSPDRATEAFF. CDR3 coding DNA: TGTGCCTGGAGCCCCGACAGGGCGACTGAAGCTTTCTTT.

The rearrangement joins TRBV27 to TRBJ1-1; unclear D gene. Germline CDR1 MNHEY, CDR2 SMNVEV (reference sequence). Trimming took 8 bases from V and 1 from J, leaving 5 bases between them. This CDR3 region has 11 residues. The CDR3 coding sequence is TGTGCCAGCCGGAAGAACACTGAAGCTTTCTTT. This encodes CASRKNTEAFF.

The V and J genes are TRBV28 and TRBJ1-3, with 7 bases matching TRBD1. Losses at the gene ends were 8 bases for V and 8 bases for J; bases not matched to a gene: 9. CDR1 and CDR2 from the germline V gene are MDHEN and SYDVKM. The CDR3 extends over 13 amino acids. The CDR3 is CASYLDRRHTIYF. The CDR3 DNA reads as TGTGCCAGCTACTTGGACAGGAGGCACACCATATATTTT.

Note on this clone: The sample contains more than one DNA sequence encoding this CDR3. The rearrangement links TRBV5-1 to TRBJ2-7; no firm D call. CDR1 is SGHRS, CDR2 YFSETQ, per germline. There are 14 residues in the CDR3. V was pared by 0 bases and J by 0 bases, with 7 bases between. CDR3 in DNA: TGCGCCAGCAGCTTGGGCGGAAGCTCCTACGAGCAGTACTTC. It is translated as CASSLGGSSYEQYF.

The V call is TRBV27, the J call TRBJ2-7; 8 bases map to TRBD1. Per the germline V gene, CDR1 is MNHEY and CDR2 is SMNVEV (reference sequence). Trimming removed 5 bases from V and 4 bases from J; junction bases left unmatched: 13. This CDR3 contains 16 residues. CDR3 loop: CASSPSGQGKGYEQYF. In DNA form, the CDR3 reads TGTGCCAGCAGTCCCTCCGGACAGGGTAAAGGGTACGAGCAGTACTTC.

The gene calls are TRBV6-1 and TRBJ2-5; 10 bases are a match to TRBD1. This CDR3 is built from 15 residues. Unmatched junction bases numbered 7, after V lost 4 bases and J lost 5 bases. Germline CDR1 reads MNHNS; CDR2 reads SASEGT. The CDR3 DNA follows: TGTGCCAGCAGTGGCCCGGGACAGGGGCCGGAGACCCAGTACTTC. Translated: CASSGPGQGPETQYF.

The V and J genes are TRBV21-1 and TRBJ2-1. TRBV21-1 is listed as a pseudogene. This CDR3 has 11 residues. CDR3: CARMGINEQFF. As DNA, the CDR3 is TGTGCCCGAATGGGGATCAATGAGCAGTTCTTC.

V is TRBV7-3 and J is TRBJ2-2; maybe TRBD2 (5 bases). V lost 2 bases and J lost 4, with 5 bases in between. The CDR3 has 13 residues. Germline V gene sequence: CDR1 SGHTA, CDR2 FQGTGA. CDR3 sequence reads: CASSLAGTGELFF. The CDR3 bases are TGTGCCAGCAGCTTAGCGGGCACCGGGGAGCTGTTTTTT.

The V gene is TRBV5-1, the J gene TRBJ2-7; 9 bases match TRBD1. The CDR3 has 14 amino acids. Germline V CDR1 and CDR2: SGHRS, YFSETQ. Trimming cost V 4 bases and J 4 bases; bases outside gene matches: 6. The CDR3 region has the DNA TGCGCCAGCAGCCCCCGGGACAGGGTTTACGAGCAGTACTTC. This encodes CASSPRDRVYEQYF.

V and J are TRBV11-1 and TRBJ1-1; D is perhaps TRBD1 (6 bases). The CDR3 has 16 amino acids. V was shortened by 7 bases and J by 0 bases, with 18 bases between the two germline ends. Germline V gene sequence: CDR1 SGHAT, CDR2 FQDESV (reference sequence). The CDR3 nucleotides read TGTGCCAGCACGCCATACGAGGGGGGGGTGAACACTGAAGCTTTCTTT. Its protein is CASTPYEGGVNTEAFF.

This chain links TRBV2 with TRBJ2-7; D is unresolved. Germline V gene lookup returns CDR1 SNHLY and CDR2 FYNNEI. V lost 6 bases and J 3 bases, leaving 6 bases between the germline ends. The CDR3 is 11 amino acids. As DNA, the CDR3 is TGTGCCAGCAGGCCCAGCTACGAGCAGTACTTC. This sequence encodes CASRPSYEQYF.

The chain uses TRBV2 and TRBJ1-5, with 7 bases that match TRBD1. Germline lookup yields CDR1 SNHLY and CDR2 FYNNEI. The ends lost 1 base at V and 6 bases at J; junction bases unmatched: 3. The length of the CDR3 is 14 residues. CDR3 residues: CASSEEQGSQPQHF. CDR3 sequence (DNA): TGTGCCAGCAGTGAAGAACAGGGGAGTCAGCCCCAGCATTTT.

V and J are TRBV10-3 and TRBJ2-1, with TRBD2 as a possible D gene (7 bases). V lost 0 bases, J lost 3 bases, and 24 bases lay in between. This CDR3 has 20 amino acids. Germline V CDR1 and CDR2: ENHRY, SYGVKD. CDR3 in amino acids: CAISESPIQGSGYFYNEQFF. CDR3 nucleotide sequence: TGTGCCATCAGTGAGTCGCCGATACAGGGTAGCGGGTATTTCTACAATGAGCAGTTCTTC.

The rearrangement joins TRBV5-5 to TRBJ1-1; D may be TRBD1 (5 bases). The CDR3 is 15 residues long. Trimming shortened V by 0 bases and J by 0 bases, and 9 bases separated the two germline ends. Per the germline V gene, CDR1 is SGHKS and CDR2 is YYEKEE (reference sequence). The CDR3 region has the DNA TGTGCCAGCAGCTTGGAAGTGACAGTGAACACTGAAGCTTTCTTT. Its protein is CASSLEVTVNTEAFF.

About this clone: Germline and junction disagree at one end, which may indicate a read error. V is TRBV7-2 and J is TRBJ2-5, with D perhaps matching TRBD1 or TRBD2 (5 bases each). The CDR3 totals 12 residues. Germline lookup yields CDR1 SGHTA and CDR2 FQGNSA. The CDR3 here is CASSLDSGTQNF. The DNA of the CDR3 is TGTGCCAGCAGCTTAGACTCGGGGACCCAAAACTTC.

The chain has TRBV5-1 and TRBJ2-7, with TRBD2 matching over 9 bases. The CDR3 covers 16 residues. Trimming removed 0 bases from V and 0 bases from J; junction bases left unmatched: 4. The germline V gene encodes CDR1 SGHRS and CDR2 YFSETQ. CDR3 nucleotides: TGCGCCAGCAGCTTGGGGACTAGCGCGAGCTCCTACGAGCAGTACTTC. It codes for CASSLGTSASSYEQYF.

J is TRBJ1-1 and V is TRBV11-1; 8 bases fit TRBD1. V lost 7 bases, J lost 4 bases, and 8 bases stayed unmatched. The CDR3 is 14 amino acids. CDR1 SGHAT and CDR2 FQDESV come from the germline V gene (reference sequence). Here the CDR3 reads CASNHRGWSTEAFF. In DNA, the CDR3 is TGTGCCAGCAACCACAGGGGGTGGAGCACTGAAGCTTTCTTT. Combining the CDR3 with reference TRBV11-1 and TRBJ1-1 gives the whole variable domain EAEVAQSPRYKITEKSQAVAFWCDPISGHATLYWYRQILGQGPELLVQFQDESVVDDSQLPKDRFSAERLKGVDSTLKIQPAELGDSAMYLCASNHRGWSTEAFFGQGTRLTVV.

V is TRBV10-1 and J is TRBJ2-1, with 7 bases aligning to TRBD2. Germline V gene data show CDR1 as WNHNN and CDR2 as SYGVQD (reference sequence). CDR3 size: 17 residues. Unmatched junction bases numbered 11, after V lost 0 bases and J lost 6 bases. CDR3 nucleotide sequence: TGCGCCAGCAGTGAGTCTTCTAGCGGCTCCTGGGGCAATGAGCAGTTCTTC. Residues: CASSESSSGSWGNEQFF.

This sequence joins TRBV5-4 and TRBJ2-5, with unresolved D. With 6 bases removed from V and 1 base from J, the gap between germline ends came to 10 bases. Germline V lookup: CDR1 SGHNT, CDR2 YYREEE (reference sequence). The CDR3 loop spans 13 amino acids. The CDR3 sequence: CASKDFSQETQYF. Here the CDR3 DNA reads TGTGCCAGCAAAGACTTTTCCCAAGAGACCCAGTACTTC.

The rearrangement links TRBV2 to TRBJ2-1, with D perhaps TRBD2 (5 bases). V lost 8 bases to trimming and J lost 7 bases, with 21 bases between them. In germline, CDR1 is SNHLY, CDR2 FYNNEI. There are 15 residues in the CDR3. CDR3 DNA sequence: TGTGCCAGCGGTAATGGCCTAGCAGAGAGGAATGAGCAGTTCTTC. Its protein is CASGNGLAERNEQFF.

V and J are TRBV6-1 and TRBJ2-1; 15 positions match TRBD2. Trimming cost V 4 bases and J 7 bases; bases outside gene matches: 5. The CDR3 loop spans 16 amino acids. Germline CDR1 reads MNHNS; CDR2 reads SASEGT. The CDR3 loop is CASSVGLAGGLNEQFF. The CDR3 nucleotides read TGTGCCAGCAGTGTGGGACTAGCGGGAGGATTAAATGAGCAGTTCTTC.

This clone showed up just once. The CDR3 region is CASSLGTARTDTQYF. DNA for the CDR3: TGTGCCAGCAGCCTGGGGACAGCCCGCACAGATACGCAGTATTTT. This chain links TRBV7-2 with TRBJ2-3, with TRBD1 matching 7 bases. V dropped 5 bases and J dropped 1; count of bases not matched to a gene: 6. The CDR3 has 15 amino acids. Germline assignment: CDR1 SGHTA and CDR2 FQGNSA.

The V gene is TRBV28, the J gene TRBJ1-2; D gene uncertain. Trimming took 6 bases from V and 3 from J, leaving 14 bases between them. The germline CDR1 and CDR2 sequences are MDHEN and SYDVKM. The CDR3 spans 14 residues. The CDR3 loop is CASRTFGEDYGYTF. The CDR3, as DNA: TGTGCCAGCAGGACTTTCGGGGAGGACTATGGCTACACCTTC.

This chain joins TRBV28 and TRBJ2-5, with TRBD1 as a possible D gene (6 bases). From germline, CDR1 is MDHEN and CDR2 SYDVKM. This CDR3 comprises 14 residues. Deletions cut 5 bases from V and 4 bases from J, with 14 bases between. In nucleotides, the CDR3 is TGTGCCAGCAGTCTACCCAGGGGTGGAGAGACCCAGTACTTC. As protein: CASSLPRGGETQYF.

V is TRBV28 and J is TRBJ1-4; 7 bases are shared with TRBD1. The V and J ends lost 2 bases and 6 bases, in that order; junction bases with no gene match: 6. In germline, CDR1 is MDHEN, CDR2 SYDVKM. The CDR3 loop spans 15 amino acids. The CDR3 coding sequence is TGTGCCAGCAGTTTAACCCGGACAGGAGATGAAAAACTGTTTTTT. This sequence encodes CASSLTRTGDEKLFF.

This chain uses TRBV5-4 with TRBJ2-7; 9 bases line up with TRBD2. The length of the CDR3 is 14 residues. With 4 bases clipped from V and 2 bases from J, the junction kept 4 bases outside the gene matches. Germline assignment: CDR1 SGHNT and CDR2 YYREEE (reference sequence). In DNA form, the CDR3 reads TGTGCCAGCAGCGAAGCGGGAGGAGCCTACGAGCAGTACTTC. It translates to CASSEAGGAYEQYF. Full variable domain (missing parts from reference TRBV5-4 and TRBJ2-7): ETGVTQSPTHLIKTRGQQVTLRCSSQSGHNTVSWYQQALGQGPQFIFQYYREEENGRGNFPPRFSGLQFPNYSSELNVNALELDDSALYLCASSEAGGAYEQYFGPGTRLTVT.